The T cell receptor (beta chain) under discussion was sequenced for a study of T cell responses to AZD1222 COVID-19 vaccine. Regarding the study as a whole: Spike was spanned by vaccine-associated CD4 TCRs, with dominance at 160-218 and 743-854. Spike-specific TCR depth and breadth grew after two AZD1222 doses.

In regard to this clone: Its antigen is unknown.

Libraries were prepared by immunoSEQ multiplex PCR; TCRdb keeps only in-frame clonotypes and omits some of them. The table lists about 140,000 clones, approximately 95% of them singletons. This CDR3 has 16 residues. V was cut by 7 bases and J by 0 bases, with 18 bases left in between. The V gene's germline CDR1 is SNHLY and CDR2 FYNNEI. This receptor was identified in an adult in good health. The sequencing used peripheral blood, collected on day 0 of MenACWY control vaccination. This sequence joins TRBV2 and TRBJ1-1, with no clear D. The CDR3 sequence is CASIGSGRIMNTEAFF. Here the CDR3 DNA reads TGTGCCAGCATTGGCTCGGGTAGGATAATGAACACTGAAGCTTTCTTT.